Listed here is a single TCR beta chain. One end of the junction varies from germline; a read error may be responsible. This entry comes from a study of regulatory T cells in long-lasting Graves disease. Described time point: newly diagnosed GD, antithyroid drugs for less than 3 months. TCR sequences were obtained from RNA taken from PBMCs. CDR3 length equals 17 residues. Germline lookup yields CDR1 SGHVS and CDR2 FQNEAQ. Both iRepertoire HTBI primers and Arm-PCR of CDR3 regions were used to build the TCR beta libraries. TCRdb reanalysed the multiplex PCR reads using MiXCR and keeps one entry per CDR3 protein. Among about 620,000 distinct CDR3 sequences listed, 15% to 20% were seen once. This sample also belongs to another study, concerning T cells in Graves' hyperthyroidism and ophthalmopathy.

This clonotype originated in a young woman with Graves disease. The sequencing used peripheral blood mononuclear cells (PBMCs), collected at new diagnosis, from a patient treated with antithyroid drugs. This chain connects TRBV7-8 to TRBJ2-3; maybe TRBD2 (6 bases). The CDR3 sequence is CASSQGRGSGDWDTQYF. In nucleotides, the CDR3 is TGCGCCAGCAGCCAAGGCCGAGGTAGCGGAGATTGGGATACGCAGTATTTT.